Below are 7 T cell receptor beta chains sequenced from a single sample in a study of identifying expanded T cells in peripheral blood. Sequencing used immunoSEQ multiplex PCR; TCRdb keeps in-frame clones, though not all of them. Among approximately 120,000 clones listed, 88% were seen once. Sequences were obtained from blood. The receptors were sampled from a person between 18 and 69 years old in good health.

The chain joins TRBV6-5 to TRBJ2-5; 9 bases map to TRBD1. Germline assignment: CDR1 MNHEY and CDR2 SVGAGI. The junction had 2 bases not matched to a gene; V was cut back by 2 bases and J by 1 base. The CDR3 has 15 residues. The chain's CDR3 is CASSYRQGGQETQYF. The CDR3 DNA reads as TGTGCCAGCAGTTACCGACAGGGGGGCCAAGAGACCCAGTACTTC.

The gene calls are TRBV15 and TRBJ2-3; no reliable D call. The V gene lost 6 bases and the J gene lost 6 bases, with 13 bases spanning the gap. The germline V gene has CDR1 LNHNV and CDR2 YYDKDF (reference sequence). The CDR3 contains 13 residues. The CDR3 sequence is CATRKALGDTQYF. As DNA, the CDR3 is TGTGCCACCAGAAAAGCCTTGGGGGATACGCAGTATTTT.

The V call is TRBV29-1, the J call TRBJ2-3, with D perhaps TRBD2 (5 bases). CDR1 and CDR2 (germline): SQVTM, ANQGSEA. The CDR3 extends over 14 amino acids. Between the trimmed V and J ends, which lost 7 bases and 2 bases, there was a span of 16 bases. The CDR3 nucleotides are TGCAGCGCGGCCTTGAGGGAATACACAGATACGCAGTATTTT. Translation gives CSAALREYTDTQYF.

Here the CDR3 reads CASSLQGLLYNEQFF. DNA of the CDR3: TGTGCCAGCAGCTTACAGGGCCTCTTGTACAATGAGCAGTTCTTC. The chain uses TRBV7-2 and TRBJ2-1, with D perhaps TRBD1 (5 bases). CDR3 length equals 15 residues. V lost 2 bases, J lost 4 bases, and 12 bases lay in between. Germline V gives CDR1 SGHTA, CDR2 FQGNSA.

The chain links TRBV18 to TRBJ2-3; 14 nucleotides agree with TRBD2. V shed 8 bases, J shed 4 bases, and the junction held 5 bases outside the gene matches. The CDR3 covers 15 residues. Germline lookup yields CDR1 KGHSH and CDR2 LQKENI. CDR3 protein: CASGTGLAGADTQYF. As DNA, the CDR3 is TGTGCCAGCGGAACGGGACTAGCGGGAGCAGATACGCAGTATTTT.

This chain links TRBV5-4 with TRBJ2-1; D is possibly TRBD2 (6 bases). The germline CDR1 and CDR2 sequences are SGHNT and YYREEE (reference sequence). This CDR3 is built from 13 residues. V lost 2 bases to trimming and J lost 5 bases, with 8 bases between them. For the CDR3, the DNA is TGTGCCAGCAGCTTCTGGGGGGACAATGAGCAGTTCTTC. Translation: CASSFWGDNEQFF.

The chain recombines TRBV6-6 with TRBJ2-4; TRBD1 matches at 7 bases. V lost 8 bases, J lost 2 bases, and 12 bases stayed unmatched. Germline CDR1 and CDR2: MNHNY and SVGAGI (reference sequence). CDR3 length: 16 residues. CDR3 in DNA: TGTGCCAGCCTCGATTGGACAGGAGAAACCAAAAACATTCAGTACTTC. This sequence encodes CASLDWTGETKNIQYF.